This note documents a single T cell receptor (beta chain) sequence. Its antigen is undetermined. The data derive from a study of CD8 T cells in ankylosing spondylitis. The study, taken as a whole, reports: Reactive arthritis synovial fluid and blood were previously reported to contain some motif variants. Ankylosing spondylitis blood appeared to carry a characteristic TCR beta motif of seven to nine highly homologous variants.

Germline-derived CDR1 and CDR2 are SGHTA and FQGNSA. Trimming took 5 bases from V and 5 from J; bases not matched to a gene: 11. The CDR3 consists of 17 residues. A quantitative 5'-RACE method, one with molecular barcodes, was used to make TCR beta libraries. TCRdb reanalysed the 5' RACE reads using MiXCR and keeps one entry per CDR3 protein. The sample yields about 230,000 distinct CDR3 sequences, approximately 8.4% seen once. This clonotype originated in a female donor with ankylosing spondylitis or in good health (not recorded which). Sequencing was performed on blood, either unsorted or a sorted T cell fraction (not recorded which). The rearrangement joins TRBV7-2 to TRBJ2-5; 13 bases match TRBD2. The CDR3 sequence: CASSKPGLAGRSETQYF. Here the CDR3 DNA reads TGTGCCAGCAGCAAACCGGGACTAGCGGGAAGGAGTGAGACCCAGTACTTC.